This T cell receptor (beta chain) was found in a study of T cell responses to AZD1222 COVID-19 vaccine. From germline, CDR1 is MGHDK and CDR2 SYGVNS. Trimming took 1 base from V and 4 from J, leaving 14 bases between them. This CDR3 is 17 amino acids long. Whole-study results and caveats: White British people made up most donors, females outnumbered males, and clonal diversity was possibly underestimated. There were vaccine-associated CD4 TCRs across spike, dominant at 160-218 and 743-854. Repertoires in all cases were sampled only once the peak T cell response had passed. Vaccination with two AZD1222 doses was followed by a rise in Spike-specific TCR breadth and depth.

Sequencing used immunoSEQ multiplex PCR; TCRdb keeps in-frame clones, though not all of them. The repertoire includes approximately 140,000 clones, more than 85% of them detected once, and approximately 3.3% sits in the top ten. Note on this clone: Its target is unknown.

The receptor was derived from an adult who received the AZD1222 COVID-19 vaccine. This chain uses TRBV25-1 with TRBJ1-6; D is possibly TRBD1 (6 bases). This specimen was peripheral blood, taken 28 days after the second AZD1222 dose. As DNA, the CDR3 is TGTGCCAGCAGTGAATTAGGTATAGGGGGTTATAATTCACCCCTCCACTTT. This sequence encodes CASSELGIGGYNSPLHF.